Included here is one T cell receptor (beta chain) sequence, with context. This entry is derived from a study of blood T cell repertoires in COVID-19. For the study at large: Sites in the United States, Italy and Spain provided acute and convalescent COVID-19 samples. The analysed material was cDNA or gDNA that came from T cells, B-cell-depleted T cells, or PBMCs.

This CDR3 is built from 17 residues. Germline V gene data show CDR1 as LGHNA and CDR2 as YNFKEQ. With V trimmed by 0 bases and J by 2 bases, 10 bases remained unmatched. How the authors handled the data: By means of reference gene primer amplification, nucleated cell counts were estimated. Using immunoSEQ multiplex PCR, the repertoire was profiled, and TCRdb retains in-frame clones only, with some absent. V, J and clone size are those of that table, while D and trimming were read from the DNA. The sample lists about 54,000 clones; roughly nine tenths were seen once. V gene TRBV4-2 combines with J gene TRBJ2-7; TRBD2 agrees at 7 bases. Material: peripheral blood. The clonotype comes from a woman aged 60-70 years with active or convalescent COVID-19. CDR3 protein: CASSQDGILAAAYEQYF. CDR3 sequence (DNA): TGTGCCAGCAGCCAAGATGGAATCCTAGCGGCCGCCTACGAGCAGTACTTC.